This T cell receptor (beta chain) was found in a study of long-term antiretroviral therapy in people with HIV. Study-wide results and limits: Participants lacked recorded data on ART adherence, viral resistance or therapy changes. Clones that had undergone expansion before ART prevailed in the repertoire throughout all time points.

This clone was recorded only once. Antigen unknown. V lost 5 bases and J lost 5; bases outside the gene matches: 16. This CDR3 has 17 residues. Looked up from germline, CDR1 is MNHEY and CDR2 is SMNVEV (reference sequence). A v3.0 immunoSEQ assay was performed at survey level. The assay was immunoSEQ multiplex PCR, and TCRdb's table has in-frame clones only and misses some. The sample gives some 48,000 clones, about 86% of which show up once; under 3.5% is in the top ten. This sequence was found in a woman between 18 and 29 years old with HIV. V is TRBV27 and J is TRBJ1-1; 8 bases align to TRBD1. Here the sequenced sample was unsorted PBMCs, taken 0.8 years after starting antiretroviral therapy. In nucleotides, the CDR3 is TGTGCCAGCAGTCCTCTCCGGACAGGGCTAATGGAGACTGAAGCTTTCTTT. Encoded protein: CASSPLRTGLMETEAFF.